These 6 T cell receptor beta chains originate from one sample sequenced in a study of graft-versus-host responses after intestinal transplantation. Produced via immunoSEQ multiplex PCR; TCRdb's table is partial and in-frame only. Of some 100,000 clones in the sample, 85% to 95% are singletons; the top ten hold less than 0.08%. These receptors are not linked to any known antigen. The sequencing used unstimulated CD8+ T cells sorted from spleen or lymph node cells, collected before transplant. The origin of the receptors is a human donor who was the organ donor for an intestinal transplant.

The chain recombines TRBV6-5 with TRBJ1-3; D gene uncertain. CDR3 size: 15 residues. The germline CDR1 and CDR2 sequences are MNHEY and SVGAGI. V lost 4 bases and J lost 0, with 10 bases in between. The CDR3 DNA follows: TGTGCCAGCAGTTCCAATACTGACTCTGGAAACACCATATATTTT. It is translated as CASSSNTDSGNTIYF.

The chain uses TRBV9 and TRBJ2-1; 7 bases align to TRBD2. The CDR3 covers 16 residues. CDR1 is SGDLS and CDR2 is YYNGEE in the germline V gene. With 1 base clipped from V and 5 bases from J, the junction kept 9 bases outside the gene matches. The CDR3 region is CASSVWAGVGDNEQFF. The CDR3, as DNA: TGTGCCAGCAGCGTATGGGCGGGAGTAGGGGACAATGAGCAGTTCTTC.

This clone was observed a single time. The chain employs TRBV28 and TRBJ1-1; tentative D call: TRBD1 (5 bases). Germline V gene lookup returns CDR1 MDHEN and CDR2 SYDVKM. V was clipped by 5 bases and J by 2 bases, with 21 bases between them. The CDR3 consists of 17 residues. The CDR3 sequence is CASSPPSGRAENTEAFF. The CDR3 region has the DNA TGTGCCAGCAGTCCTCCGTCGGGCAGGGCGGAAAACACTGAAGCTTTCTTT.

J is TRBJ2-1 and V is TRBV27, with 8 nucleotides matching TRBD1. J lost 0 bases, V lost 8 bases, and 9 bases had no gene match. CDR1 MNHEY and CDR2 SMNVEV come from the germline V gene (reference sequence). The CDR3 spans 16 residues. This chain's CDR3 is CASQRQGPSSYNEQFF. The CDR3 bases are TGTGCCAGCCAACGACAGGGGCCGAGCTCCTACAATGAGCAGTTCTTC.

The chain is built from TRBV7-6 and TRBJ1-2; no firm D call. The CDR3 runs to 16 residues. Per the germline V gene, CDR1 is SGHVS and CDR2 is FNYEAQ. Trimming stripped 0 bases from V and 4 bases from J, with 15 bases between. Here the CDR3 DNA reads TGTGCCAGCAGCTTAGCCTCCGGGGTGGGCGCCTATGGCTACACCTTC. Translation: CASSLASGVGAYGYTF.

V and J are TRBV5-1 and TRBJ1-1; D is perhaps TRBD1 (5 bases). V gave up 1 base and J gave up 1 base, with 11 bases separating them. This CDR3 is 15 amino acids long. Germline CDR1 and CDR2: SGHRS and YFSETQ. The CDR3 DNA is TGCGCCAGCAGCTTGCGTCGGGGGGGGAACACTGAAGCTTTCTTT. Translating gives CASSLRRGGNTEAFF.